Here is one T cell receptor (beta chain) with its context. Its antigen remains unidentified. The sample holds no much larger clone one base away, and base qualities are not on file. The ophthalmopathy patients had moderately to severely active disease, with a Clinical Activity Score of 3 or higher, a NOSPECS grade of 4 or higher, and a disease duration of less than 3 months. Patients were excluded if they had other autoimmune diseases, uncontrolled infections, pregnancy or lactation. Clinical symptoms, serum thyroxine, TRAb, thyroid ultrasound and orbital computed tomography formed the basis of the diagnosis. Ficoll-Paque density gradient centrifugation was used to isolate PBMCs from around 9.1 ml of fresh peripheral blood. Total RNA was extracted using Trizol reagent, and RNA quality was checked on an Agilent 2100 Bioanalyzer. This sample is part of a study of Graves' ophthalmopathy and Graves' hyperthyroidism (dated by TCRdb to 2016 to 2018). A note on the overall study: Peripheral blood samples were taken at the time of initial diagnosis, before any treatment was given. TCR beta repertoire signatures were used to distinguish Graves' ophthalmopathy from Graves' hyperthyroidism and to predict progression to ophthalmopathy. In total, some 140 blood samples were TCR-sequenced: approximately 42 ophthalmopathy, under 80 hyperthyroidism and roughly 17 hyperthyroidism-to-ophthalmopathy patients. To explore V-J signatures that distinguish ophthalmopathy from hyperthyroidism, a discovery set of roughly 98 patients was enrolled, made up of 40 to 45 with ophthalmopathy and fewer than 60 with stable hyperthyroidism. An independent validation cohort was composed of approximately 18 hyperthyroidism patients and approximately 15 patients who later progressed from hyperthyroidism to ophthalmopathy. In several hyperthyroidism patients, the T-cell repertoires found in thyroid tissue were compared with those found in blood. Following sample collection, hyperthyroidism patients were given methimazole at a starting dose of 30 mg daily, and ophthalmopathy patients were given high-dose intravenous methylprednisolone. The study at large found these results: Among expanded thyroid clonotypes with frequency above 0.001, most also showed up in blood, which suggests that blood repertoires may reflect the thyroid immune response. The 13-signature model separated ophthalmopathy from stable hyperthyroidism with about 86% sensitivity and approximately 83% specificity in cross-validation, and 80%/75% in the test set. No statistical method was used to predetermine the sample size, and group allocation was not hidden from the investigators. In validation, the model predicted ophthalmopathy progression with 70.59% sensitivity and roughly 72% specificity; more than ten predicted patients were CT-confirmed with GO in a median of around 6.5 months.

The CDR3 measures 19 amino acids from cysteine to phenylalanine. Of the read, only the CDR3 DNA is kept; its 57 bases are in frame from base 1. The germline V end is reduced by 5 bases and the J end by 1 base; junction bases left unmatched: 16. According to the germline V gene (reference sequence), CDR1 reads LNHDA and CDR2 reads SQIVND. For repertoire sequencing, TCR beta CDR3 regions were amplified from RNA transcripts. The first round was an RT-PCR using HTBI primers with the Qiagen OneStep RT-PCR kit, and this first round was followed by a second-round multiplex PCR, then size selection and purification. The libraries underwent paired-end sequencing with 100 bp reads on an Illumina HiSeq2000. The paper's processing steps were these. SOAPnuke was used to process the reads, removing any read that contained adapters or uncalled bases, had a mean Phred below 15, or lacked an exact match to the constant primer or identifier. COPE v1.2.5 was used to merge the high-quality paired reads. Each unique nucleotide sequence was treated as a clonotype, and MiTCR v1.1 was used to align the clonotypes to the IMGT TRB V, D and J references. Analysis was restricted to V-J combinations with a frequency above 0.0001, which covered 99.2% of repertoires. For each V-J combination, a TCR clonal expansion and chaos score was defined as F50 clonal expansion divided by the chaos observed in the TCRdist matrix. Welch's t-statistics and random forest were used to narrow the features down to roughly twelve V-J combinations, which were then fed into a naive Bayes classifier. The Morisita-Horn index was used to measure how similar the thyroid and blood repertoires were. TCRdb applied fastp at Q25 and MiXCR to the public reads, then kept only in-frame beta chains. Entries that share a CDR3 protein sequence are merged under the most common genes and DNA. The V and J calls reflect TCRdb's pipeline rather than the authors' work. The sample records 650,000 to 900,000 distinct CDR3 sequences, around 40% of which are singletons. The ten biggest clones cover about 40% of the sample.

The sample taken for sequencing was peripheral blood. The chain is assembled from TRBV19 and TRBJ1-5, and TRBD1 aligns with 8 junction nucleotides. The TCR originated in an adult man with Graves' ophthalmopathy. This receptor carries the CDR3 CASSLRRDRITGSNQPQHF. The DNA sequence is TGTGCCAGTAGTCTCAGACGGGACAGGATAACCGGCAGCAATCAGCCCCAGCATTTT. The entire variable domain, with the stretches around the CDR3 drawn from the reference TRBV19 and TRBJ1-5 proteins, is DGGITQSPKYLFRKEGQNVTLSCEQNLNHDAMYWYRQDPGQGLRLIYYSQIVNDFQKGDIAEGYSVSREKKESFPLTVTSAQKNPTAFYLCASSLRRDRITGSNQPQHFGDGTRLSIL.